The rows below give T cell receptor beta chains drawn from one sample of a study of T cell responses to AZD1222 COVID-19 vaccine. Profiling relied on immunoSEQ multiplex PCR, and the TCRdb table lists in-frame clones only, not all of them. The top ten clones hold about 2.1% of a sample with more than 100,000 clones, more than 85% of them seen once. This specimen was peripheral blood, taken 28 days after the second AZD1222 dose. These receptors came from an adult who received the AZD1222 COVID-19 vaccine. Both conserved end residues are part of each CDR3. D genes are given only for firm matches. Only some rows state a clone size, as once, few, many or a class for expanded clones.

j_call: TRBJ2-1
clone_size: .
d_call: TRBD2
v_call: TRBV5-4
cdr3_nt: TGTGCCAGCAGCCCCCGGACTAGCGGGAGCAATGAGCAGTTCTTC
cdr3_aa: CASSPRTSGSNEQFF

j_call: TRBJ2-1
clone_size: .
d_call: TRBD2
v_call: TRBV5-6
cdr3_nt: TGTGCCAGCAGCCCAGGACTAGCGGGAGTATCCTACAATGAGCAGTTCTTC
cdr3_aa: CASSPGLAGVSYNEQFF

j_call: TRBJ1-6
clone_size: .
d_call: .
v_call: TRBV19
cdr3_nt: TGTGCCAGTAGTATAGTCCAGGGCCCCCTCCACTTT
cdr3_aa: CASSIVQGPLHF

j_call: TRBJ1-2
clone_size: .
d_call: TRBD1
v_call: TRBV5-4
cdr3_nt: TGTGCCAGCACCCCGACAGGGTCCTATGGCTACACCTTC
cdr3_aa: CASTPTGSYGYTF

j_call: TRBJ1-5
clone_size: once
d_call: .
v_call: TRBV19
cdr3_nt: TGTGCCAGTAGCATGTGGGGCCGCAATCAGCCCCAGCATTTT
cdr3_aa: CASSMWGRNQPQHF

j_call: TRBJ2-2
clone_size: few
d_call: .
v_call: TRBV3-1/TRBV3-2
cdr3_nt: TGTGCCAGCAGCCACTATGGACAGTCGGTTACCACCGGGGAGCTGTTTTTT
cdr3_aa: CASSHYGQSVTTGELFF

j_call: TRBJ1-1
clone_size: .
d_call: TRBD1
v_call: TRBV4-1
cdr3_nt: TGCGCCAGCAGCCGAGACAGGGATATCGAAGCTTTCTTT
cdr3_aa: CASSRDRDIEAFF

j_call: TRBJ1-2
clone_size: .
d_call: .
v_call: TRBV9
cdr3_nt: TGTGCCAGCAGCCTAGGATTTGACTATGGCTACACCTTC
cdr3_aa: CASSLGFDYGYTF

j_call: TRBJ2-3
clone_size: .
d_call: TRBD1
v_call: TRBV6-1
cdr3_nt: TGTGCCAGCAGTGGTGGGGGACAGTCGTTGGGCACAGATACGCAGTATTTT
cdr3_aa: CASSGGGQSLGTDTQYF

j_call: TRBJ2-1
clone_size: .
d_call: .
v_call: TRBV7-2
cdr3_nt: TGTGCCAGCAGCTTAGGCCTCGTATACGGGAATGAGCAGTTCTTC
cdr3_aa: CASSLGLVYGNEQFF

j_call: TRBJ1-5
clone_size: .
d_call: .
v_call: TRBV2
cdr3_nt: TGTGCCAGCAGTCCACCCCCGGAGGGTAGGCGAGAGGCCCAGCATTTT
cdr3_aa: CASSPPPEGRREAQHF

j_call: TRBJ1-2
clone_size: .
d_call: .
v_call: TRBV9
cdr3_nt: TGTGCCAGCAGCGTAGCCGCCATGGGCGGCTACACCTTC
cdr3_aa: CASSVAAMGGYTF

j_call: TRBJ1-2
clone_size: .
d_call: .
v_call: TRBV6-5
cdr3_nt: TGTGCCACCCGGGACACAAACTATGGCTACACCTTC
cdr3_aa: CATRDTNYGYTF